This TCR beta chain emerged from a study of T cells in Graves' hyperthyroidism and ophthalmopathy. For ophthalmopathy patients, the Clinical Activity Score was at least 3 and the NOSPECS grade at least 4; duration was under 3 months. Authors of the study amplified TCR beta CDR3 regions from RNA transcripts. The primer set for the first-round RT-PCR of the TCR CDR3 was HTBI. TCRdb reprocessed the multiplex PCR reads via MiXCR and lists one record per CDR3 protein. The sample yields 450,000 to 550,000 distinct CDR3 sequences, roughly 25% seen once. Comments on this clonotype: The antigen is not known.

V lost 0 bases, J lost 0 bases, and 11 bases lay in between. Germline V lookup: CDR1 DFQATT, CDR2 SNEGSKA (reference sequence). This CDR3 spans 15 amino acids. Overall study findings and caveats: From stable hyperthyroidism, ophthalmopathy was separated by a 13 V-J model.

The sequence was collected from a woman in her twenties or thirties with Graves' ophthalmopathy. Specimen: blood. The chain couples TRBV20-1 to TRBJ1-1, with D unresolved. CDR3 region: CSARDEEGLNTEAFF. CDR3 bases: TGCAGTGCTAGAGATGAGGAGGGCCTGAACACTGAAGCTTTCTTT.